Described below is a single TCR beta chain sequence and its context. The data were obtained in a study of blood T cell repertoires in COVID-19. Measured with immunoSEQ multiplex PCR; TCRdb has only the in-frame clones, and not every one. Among more than 200,000 clones listed, around 89% were seen once. Sequencing input: PBMCs or T cells enriched from blood (not recorded which). This receptor was identified in a woman aged 25-40 years who had recovered from COVID-19.

In nucleotides, the CDR3 is TGTGCCAGCAGCGTAAGTGCGCTAGGCACAGATACGCAGTATTTT. Translated: CASSVSALGTDTQYF. V is TRBV9 and J is TRBJ2-3, with D unresolved. Germline loops: CDR1 SGDLS, CDR2 YYNGEE. V was trimmed by 1 base and J by 1 base, leaving 10 bases between them. This CDR3 comprises 15 residues.